The 7 T cell receptor beta chains below come from one sample, sequenced in a study of PD-1 blockade in classical Hodgkin lymphoma. Patients all relapsed after autologous stem cell transplantation, and there was variation in brentuximab vedotin exposure. Here immunoSEQ multiplex PCR was the method, and the copy in TCRdb shows in-frame clones only, minus some. The sample carries 75,000 to 100,000 clones, approximately 88% recorded once. Sequences were derived from peripheral blood mononuclear cells (PBMCs), sampled at baseline. The receptors were sampled from a human donor with classical Hodgkin lymphoma.

The chain is built from TRBV4-2 and TRBJ1-3, with 8 bases fitting TRBD1. From germline, CDR1 is LGHNA and CDR2 YNFKEQ. V shed 0 bases and J 2 bases; nucleotides not matched to a gene: 3. The CDR3 is 16 residues long. The CDR3 DNA follows: TGTGCCAGCAGCCAAGATTGGGACAGGCCTGGAAACACCATATATTTT. Its protein product is CASSQDWDRPGNTIYF.

This chain connects TRBV30 to TRBJ2-2; TRBD2 is a possible D gene (6 bases). This CDR3 spans 14 amino acids. The V gene's germline CDR1 is GTSNPN and CDR2 SVGIG (reference sequence). The V end was cut by 4 bases, the J end by 7 bases, with 16 bases between. CDR3 amino acids: CAWKWRGPSGELFF. DNA for the CDR3: TGTGCCTGGAAGTGGCGGGGCCCCAGCGGGGAGCTGTTTTTT.

CDR3: CASSYPPGGETQYF. The CDR3, as DNA: TGTGCCAGCAGCTACCCACCAGGGGGTGAGACCCAGTACTTC. The chain combines TRBV5-5 with TRBJ2-5; 7 nucleotides align to TRBD1. Unmatched junction bases numbered 7, after V lost 3 bases and J lost 5 bases. The CDR3 totals 14 residues. From germline, CDR1 is SGHKS and CDR2 YYEKEE (reference sequence).

V gene TRBV2 combines with J gene TRBJ1-1; possible D gene TRBD1, 6 bases. The germline gives CDR1 SNHLY, CDR2 FYNNEI. The V gene lost 7 bases and the J gene lost 0 bases, with 18 bases spanning the gap. CDR3 length equals 16 residues. The DNA for the CDR3 is TGTGCCAGCAACGAGGCCGCGGGGGGCATGAACACTGAAGCTTTCTTT. Protein sequence: CASNEAAGGMNTEAFF. Supplemented by reference TRBV2 and TRBJ1-1, the full variable domain reads EPEVTQTPSHQVTQMGQEVILRCVPISNHLYFYWYRQILGQKVEFLVSFYNNEISEKSEIFDDQFSVERPDGSNFTLKIRSTKLEDSAMYFCASNEAAGGMNTEAFFGQGTRLTVV.

V gene TRBV19 combines with J gene TRBJ2-3, with 11 bases fitting TRBD2. Unmatched junction bases numbered 9, after V lost 6 bases and J lost 7 bases. Germline CDR1 LNHDA, CDR2 SQIVND (reference sequence). The CDR3 has 15 amino acids. CDR3 in DNA: TGTGCCAGTAGCTTTAGCGGGAGGGCCGGATATACGCAGTATTTT. It is translated as CASSFSGRAGYTQYF. The full variable domain, in which reference TRBV19 and TRBJ2-3 provide the parts outside the CDR3, is DGGITQSPKYLFRKEGQNVTLSCEQNLNHDAMYWYRQDPGQGLRLIYYSQIVNDFQKGDIAEGYSVSREKKESFPLTVTSAQKNPTAFYLCASSFSGRAGYTQYFGPGTRLTVL.

This chain joins TRBV19 and TRBJ2-7; possibly TRBD1 for D (5 bases). V was trimmed by 4 bases and J by 6 bases, leaving 16 bases between them. CDR1 is LNHDA, CDR2 SQIVND, per germline (reference sequence). The CDR3 totals 14 residues. This chain's CDR3 is CASSTLTIDSEQYF. As DNA, the CDR3 is TGTGCCAGTAGTACCCTTACAATCGACAGCGAGCAGTACTTC.

V gene TRBV30 combines with J gene TRBJ2-2, with a tentative D call TRBD1 (6 bases). The CDR3 has 14 amino acids. V shed 1 base and J shed 6 bases, with 12 bases lying between them. Germline loops: CDR1 GTSNPN, CDR2 SVGIG (reference sequence). The CDR3: CAWSALTGPGELFF. CDR3 coding DNA: TGTGCCTGGAGTGCCCTGACAGGACCCGGGGAGCTGTTTTTT.